This note documents a single T cell receptor (beta chain) sequence. This clone's antigen is unknown. Within one base of it there is no much larger clone, and no base qualities were kept. This specimen belongs to a study of cytomegalovirus exposure and HLA in healthy donors (dated by TCRdb to about 2017). For the study in its entirety: According to a later analysis, one platform produced both the 120 validation repertoires and the 666 repertoires of the first cohort. The study was designed to test whether signatures of past pathogen exposure could be identified by cataloging public T cell receptors. In addition to the first cohort of 500 to 850 subjects, a separate validation cohort of 100 to 150 different subjects was used. The study combined high-throughput TCR immunosequencing, statistical association of individual TCRs with disease status, and machine learning to predict cytomegalovirus infection status.

The research as a whole found: According to the authors, the approach could potentially be generalized to other disease states and immunological phenotypes. The study listed 150 to 200 TCR beta chains as associated with cytomegalovirus. The classifier was reported to diagnose cytomegalovirus status with high specificity and sensitivity in both the original cohort and the validation cohort. Of the cluster scores, around 95% were above 0 in a later analysis, which found that TCRs clustered in the first cohort also tended to co-occur in the 95 to 150 validation repertoires. Most TCR sequences were seen in very few donors, while some public TCRs were found in many individuals. The validation cohort had no HLA typing available for a later analysis, so co-occurrence within that cohort was assessed over all 130 or so repertoires. A few of the identified cytomegalovirus-associated TCR beta chains were confirmed in vitro to be specific for cytomegalovirus antigens.

Library prep was done by the immunoSEQ multiplex PCR assay. As for how the authors treated the data: A statistical classification framework was built to diagnose cytomegalovirus status from the catalog of TCR beta chain sequences. TCRdb limited this immuneACCESS table to in-frame rearrangements with V and J called. A share of clones is missing; checked studies link under half to unresolved V genes, and the rest is unexplained. The V and J calls and clone size are taken from that table; D and trimming were inferred from the DNA. In all, the sample holds tens of thousands of clones, and about 96% of those were seen once. Approximately 2.5% of the sample lies in the top ten. Donors formed part of the validation cohort, which comprised over a hundred subjects and was distinct from the first cohort of under 850 subjects. The CDR3 runs 16 amino acids, cysteine and phenylalanine included. CDR3 DNA is the only sequence kept; it has 48 bases, read in frame from the first base. CDR1 MNHNS and CDR2 SASEGT are derived from the germline V gene. For this chain, trimming is 0 bases at the V end and 3 bases at the J end, and the number of junction bases without a gene match is 7.

This sequence originates from a man younger than 35 in good health and CMV-seronegative. Rearrangement joined TRBV6-1 to TRBJ1-2, with 7 middle bases fitting TRBD1. Source material: PBMCs. The DNA is TGTGCCAGCAGTGAAGCGCTTCGGGACAGCTACTATGGCTACACCTTC. Translated, this is CASSEALRDSYYGYTF.